This entry lists 13 T cell receptor beta chains sequenced from one sample in a study of T cell changes during pregnancy in multiple sclerosis. Sequencing used immunoSEQ multiplex PCR; TCRdb keeps in-frame clones, though not all of them. The table includes 30,000 to 45,000 clones, roughly nine tenths detected once. Sequencing was performed on CD4+ T cells from peripheral blood mononuclear cells, taken after pregnancy. The receptors come from a female donor with multiple sclerosis, enrolled in a pregnancy study.

The CDR3 region is CASSLVGGQGSYEQYF. As DNA, the CDR3 is TGTGCCAGCAGCTTAGTTGGGGGACAGGGCTCCTACGAGCAGTACTTC. V usage is TRBV7-2 and J usage is TRBJ2-7, with 9 nucleotides matching TRBD1. CDR1 is SGHTA, CDR2 FQGNSA, per germline. Trimming took 1 base from V and 0 from J; bases not matched to a gene: 4. This CDR3 contains 16 residues.

This chain connects TRBV4-1 to TRBJ2-7, with 9 bases that match TRBD1. Germline values: CDR1 MGHRA, CDR2 YSYEKL. Trimming cost V 2 bases and J 4 bases; bases outside gene matches: 6. The CDR3 loop spans 15 amino acids. The DNA of the CDR3 is TGCGCCAGCAGCCAAAGGACAGGGGCGGAGTACGAGCAGTACTTC. This encodes CASSQRTGAEYEQYF.

J is TRBJ1-5 and V is TRBV2, with D perhaps TRBD1 (6 bases). Trimming took 3 bases from V and 7 from J, leaving 13 bases between them. CDR1 is SNHLY, CDR2 FYNNEI, per germline. The CDR3 runs 14 residues. CDR3 in amino acids: CASSDQGPPQPQHF. The DNA of the CDR3 is TGTGCCAGCAGTGATCAGGGGCCACCCCAGCCCCAGCATTTT.

The chain joins TRBV4-2 to TRBJ1-2, with D uncertain. This CDR3 contains 13 residues. Germline V gene data show CDR1 as LGHNA and CDR2 as YNFKEQ. Trimming cost V 1 base and J 6 bases, with 9 bases left between them. CDR3 in DNA: TGTGCCAGCAGCCAAGGAGGTCTGGATGGCTACACCTTC. Its protein product is CASSQGGLDGYTF.

The chain is built from TRBV21-1 and TRBJ1-5; the D segment call TRBD1 is taken from the table without a DNA check. TRBV21-1 is termed a pseudogene. The CDR3 contains 21 residues. The DNA for the CDR3 is TGTGCCAGCAGCAAAAGGTTGTGGGACCGGACAGGGGGACGACAAAATCAGCCCCAGCATTTT. It specifies CASSKRLWDRTGGRQNQPQHF.

This clone was seen once. CDR3 region: CASRLLPGLANTGELFF. CDR3 DNA: TGCGCCAGCCGCCTTCTACCGGGACTAGCAAACACCGGGGAGCTGTTTTTT. The J gene is TRBJ2-2, the V gene TRBV5-1, with TRBD2 identical over 9 bases. CDR1 is SGHRS and CDR2 is YFSETQ in the germline V gene. The CDR3 runs to 17 residues. Losses at the gene ends were 7 bases for V and 2 bases for J; bases not matched to a gene: 12.

In its sample, this clone was seen a few times. This chain joins TRBV28 and TRBJ1-1, with 7 nucleotides matching TRBD1. Germline lookup yields CDR1 MDHEN and CDR2 SYDVKM. V trimming: 6 bases; J trimming: 1 base; junction bases outside the gene matches: 5. This CDR3 has 14 residues. As DNA, the CDR3 is TGTGCCAGCAGCGGGGACAGAACGAACACTGAAGCTTTCTTT. This encodes CASSGDRTNTEAFF.

The genes are TRBV6-1 and TRBJ1-2; 7 bases fit TRBD1. CDR1 is MNHNS and CDR2 is SASEGT in the germline V gene. The CDR3 consists of 12 residues. The V gene end was trimmed by 5 bases and the J gene end by 7 bases; junction bases not matched to a gene: 4. The CDR3 reads CASSSDRVGYTF. DNA for the CDR3: TGTGCCAGCAGTTCTGACAGGGTTGGCTACACCTTC.

J is TRBJ1-2 and V is TRBV4-1, with 11 bases that match TRBD1. Germline V gene data show CDR1 as MGHRA and CDR2 as YSYEKL. The CDR3 extends over 15 amino acids. V lost 5 bases and J lost 3; bases outside the gene matches: 5. Here the CDR3 reads CASSEDRGRDYGYTF. The CDR3 DNA reads as TGCGCCAGCAGCGAGGACAGGGGGCGCGACTATGGCTACACCTTC.

The chain has TRBV10-2 and TRBJ2-7; D remains ambiguous. Between the trimmed V and J ends, which lost 3 bases and 5 bases, there was a span of 11 bases. CDR3 length: 13 amino acids. Germline V lookup: CDR1 WSHSY, CDR2 SAAADI. CDR3 protein: CASSDRHLDEQYF. For the CDR3, the DNA is TGCGCCAGCAGTGACAGGCACCTCGACGAGCAGTACTTC.

The chain recombines TRBV5-1 with TRBJ1-2; TRBD1 aligns across 10 bases. The V gene end was trimmed by 7 bases and the J gene end by 6 bases; junction bases not matched to a gene: 6. This CDR3 contains 13 residues. The germline gives CDR1 SGHRS, CDR2 YFSETQ. The CDR3 loop is CASGDRGLDGYTF. DNA of the CDR3: TGCGCCAGCGGCGACAGGGGGCTGGATGGCTACACCTTC.

The rearrangement links TRBV15 to TRBJ1-2; TRBD1 matches at 8 bases. CDR1 and CDR2 from the germline V gene are LNHNV and YYDKDF (reference sequence). The junction had 8 bases not matched to a gene; V was cut back by 3 bases and J by 2 bases. The CDR3 consists of 16 residues. The CDR3 reads CATSRAKDRVNYGYTF. The CDR3 nucleotides read TGTGCCACCAGCAGGGCGAAGGACAGGGTAAACTATGGCTACACCTTC. The full variable domain, its missing parts supplied by reference TRBV15 and TRBJ1-2, is DAMVIQNPRYQVTQFGKPVTLSCSQTLNHNVMYWYQQKSSQAPKLLFHYYDKDFNNEADTPDNFQSRRPNTSFCFLDIRSPGLGDTAMYLCATSRAKDRVNYGYTFGSGTRLTVV.

The chain has TRBV9 and TRBJ2-1, with TRBD2 matching 14 bases. The V gene's germline CDR1 is SGDLS and CDR2 YYNGEE. The CDR3 extends over 15 amino acids. V lost 6 bases, J lost 8 bases, and 7 bases stayed unmatched. CDR3 DNA sequence: TGTGCCAGCACCCTGGGGACTAGCGGGAGTTATGAGCAGTTCTTC. This gives the protein CASTLGTSGSYEQFF.